The 3 T cell receptor beta chains below come from one sample, sequenced in a study of cytomegalovirus exposure and HLA in healthy donors. The PCR made use of 60 Vbeta and 13 Jbeta primers. Generated by immunoSEQ multiplex PCR, the TCRdb table keeps only in-frame clones and is missing some. The data contain tens of thousands of clones, about four fifths of them singletons. Sequenced sample: PBMCs. These receptors originate from a male donor in good health and CMV-seropositive.

The rearrangement joins TRBV9 to TRBJ2-1; 7 bases line up with TRBD1. The CDR3 is 13 residues long. V dropped 4 bases and J dropped 7; count of bases not matched to a gene: 5. Germline lookup yields CDR1 SGDLS and CDR2 YYNGEE. The CDR3 reads CASSLSTGNEQFF. In nucleotides, the CDR3 is TGTGCCAGCAGCTTATCGACAGGGAATGAGCAGTTCTTC.

The V and J genes are TRBV5-5 and TRBJ1-2; TRBD1 is a possible D gene (6 bases). CDR3 size: 19 residues. CDR1 SGHKS and CDR2 YYEKEE come from the germline V gene (reference sequence). V lost 4 bases and J lost 4, with 29 bases in between. The CDR3: CASSQEPGTNTVAFYGYTF. The CDR3 region has the DNA TGTGCCAGCAGCCAGGAACCGGGGACAAACACCGTGGCCTTCTATGGCTACACCTTC.

This rearrangement joins TRBV7-6 to TRBJ2-5; a possible D gene is TRBD2 (7 bases). The germline V gene has CDR1 SGHVS and CDR2 FNYEAQ. This CDR3 has 15 amino acids. V lost 1 base and J 7 bases, leaving 16 bases between the germline ends. In DNA form, the CDR3 reads TGTGCCAGCAGCTTAGAGGAGGGGGGGAGGCCGACCCAGTACTTC. Protein product: CASSLEEGGRPTQYF.